Listed here are 18 T cell receptor beta chains from one sample, sequenced in a study of breast tumors, draining lymph nodes, adjacent tissues. TCRdb redid the calling of the multiplex PCR reads with MiXCR, one entry per CDR3 protein. Seen here are around 43,000 distinct CDR3 sequences, 23% observed once, and the top ten hold approximately 8%. Sequenced sample: breast tumor tissue. These receptors originate from a female donor with breast cancer. Some clones in this sample may be carry-over from other donors' samples.

This clonotype was found a few times. V is TRBV28 and J is TRBJ2-3; 8 bases map to TRBD2. Germline values: CDR1 MDHEN, CDR2 SYDVKM. This CDR3 comprises 13 residues. Unmatched junction bases numbered 2, after V lost 6 bases and J lost 3 bases. The CDR3 protein is CASRRLATDTQYF. CDR3 bases: TGTGCCAGCAGAAGACTAGCGACAGATACGCAGTATTTT.

Many counts were recorded for this clonotype. The chain combines TRBV20-1 with TRBJ2-2; D not resolved. Germline CDR1 is DFQATT and CDR2 is SNEGSKA (reference sequence). The CDR3 consists of 13 residues. The V end was cut by 3 bases, the J end by 6 bases, with 11 bases between. CDR3 in DNA: TGCAGTGCTAGGCGATCGTGGGCCGGGGAGCTGTTTTTT. Residues: CSARRSWAGELFF.

The rearrangement uses TRBV14 and TRBJ2-7; D not resolved. V was trimmed by 4 bases and J by 5 bases, leaving 9 bases between them. This CDR3 region has 12 residues. CDR1 is SGHDN, CDR2 FVKESK, per germline. The CDR3 region is CASSRALDEQYF. Written as DNA, the CDR3 is TGTGCCAGCAGCCGGGCCCTGGACGAGCAGTACTTC.

This clonotype was detected many times. V usage is TRBV7-9 and J usage is TRBJ2-5; 13 nucleotides line up with TRBD2. J lost 4 bases, V lost 8 bases, and 4 bases had no gene match. This CDR3 is 14 amino acids long. The germline CDR1 and CDR2 sequences are SEHNR and FQNEAQ (reference sequence). The CDR3 bases are TGTGCCAGCGCTGGGACTAGCGGGGTAGAGACCCAGTACTTC. It translates to CASAGTSGVETQYF.

This clonotype has at least ten counts. Written as DNA, the CDR3 is TGTGCCAGCAGCCAAGAGTCCGGCACGAACACCGGGGAGCTGTTTTTT. Amino acids: CASSQESGTNTGELFF. V and J are TRBV4-2 and TRBJ2-2; no firm D call. Germline values: CDR1 LGHNA, CDR2 YNFKEQ. The CDR3 is 16 amino acids. V gave up 0 bases and J gave up 0 bases, with 8 bases separating them.

Comments on this clonotype: Since a much larger clone is just one base distant, this may be a read error. This rearrangement joins TRBV28 to TRBJ2-7; D may be TRBD1 or TRBD2 (5 bases each). The germline V gene has CDR1 MDHEN and CDR2 SYDVKM. CDR3 size: 11 residues. Trimming left V 6 bases short and J 8 bases short, with 11 bases between. CDR3 in amino acids: CASSRGLKQYF. The CDR3 DNA is TGTGCCAGCAGCCGGGGCCTCAAGCAGTACTTC.

This clonotype has a count of ten or more. The chain is built from TRBV2 and TRBJ2-3; D not resolved. CDR1 and CDR2 from the germline V gene are SNHLY and FYNNEI. V was trimmed by 8 bases and J by 2 bases, leaving 11 bases between them. CDR3 length: 13 amino acids. CDR3 region: CASEDLTTDTQYF. In DNA form, the CDR3 reads TGTGCCAGCGAGGACCTTACCACAGATACGCAGTATTTT.

This clonotype has at least ten counts. The V call is TRBV18, the J call TRBJ2-5; D uncertain. The CDR3 sequence is 14 residues long. Trimming took 2 bases from V and 4 from J, leaving 11 bases between them. CDR1 is KGHSH, CDR2 LQKENI, per germline. The CDR3 region is CASSPKVPGETQYF. CDR3 sequence (DNA): TGTGCCAGCTCACCAAAGGTCCCGGGAGAGACCCAGTACTTC.

Many counts were recorded for this clonotype. The rearrangement uses TRBV24-1 and TRBJ2-3, with 8 bases fitting TRBD1. This CDR3 comprises 15 residues. Germline CDR1 reads KGHDR; CDR2 reads SFDVKD. The trim removed 2 bases at V and 7 bases at J, leaving 7 bases unmatched. The CDR3 is CATSDWDNRGNTQYF. CDR3 in DNA: TGTGCCACCAGTGATTGGGACAACAGGGGGAATACGCAGTATTTT.

The sample holds many counts of this clonotype. This sequence joins TRBV3-1 and TRBJ1-2, with D uncertain. From germline, CDR1 is LGHDT and CDR2 YNNKEL (reference sequence). The CDR3 length is 12 residues. V gave up 3 bases and J gave up 14 bases, with 16 bases separating them. CDR3: CASSQYGEGTTF. The CDR3 DNA reads TGTGCCAGCAGCCAGTATGGGGAGGGCACAACCTTC.

This clonotype turned up a few times. The V call is TRBV20-1, the J call TRBJ2-1; D might be TRBD1 (5 bases). Between the trimmed V and J ends, which lost 2 bases and 8 bases, there was a span of 10 bases. The CDR3 is 12 amino acids. The germline CDR1 and CDR2 sequences are DFQATT and SNEGSKA (reference sequence). The CDR3 bases are TGCAGTGCTAGAAAGGGGTACGATGAGCAGTTCTTC. Translating gives CSARKGYDEQFF.

The V and J genes are TRBV19 and TRBJ2-1, with D possibly matching TRBD1 (6 bases). The germline CDR1 and CDR2 sequences are LNHDA and SQIVND (reference sequence). V dropped 1 base and J dropped 4 bases, with 20 bases sitting between them. The CDR3 runs to 18 residues. CDR3 region: CASSIGFYWQGQYNEQFF. CDR3 DNA: TGTGCCAGTAGTATAGGTTTTTATTGGCAGGGACAATACAATGAGCAGTTCTTC.

The chain employs TRBV13 and TRBJ2-5, with TRBD2 matching 11 bases. With 4 bases clipped from V and 3 bases from J, the junction kept 4 bases outside the gene matches. The germline gives CDR1 PRHDT, CDR2 FYEKMQ (reference sequence). This CDR3 has 15 amino acids. The CDR3 sequence: CASSSPTSGEETQYF. The DNA of the CDR3 is TGTGCCAGCAGCTCTCCGACTAGCGGGGAAGAGACCCAGTACTTC.

This clonotype was counted ten times or more. The rearrangement links TRBV5-1 to TRBJ1-5, with D unclear. CDR1 and CDR2 (germline): SGHRS, YFSETQ. The CDR3 contains 15 residues. Trimming took 0 bases from V and 1 from J, leaving 8 bases between them. As DNA, the CDR3 is TGCGCCAGCAGCTTGGCCCCGGGAAGCAATCAGCCCCAGCATTTT. It encodes CASSLAPGSNQPQHF.

The sample holds many counts of this clonotype. This chain links TRBV19 with TRBJ1-2; no reliable D call. Germline V gene lookup returns CDR1 LNHDA and CDR2 SQIVND (reference sequence). The CDR3 extends over 16 amino acids. V was cut by 4 bases and J by 5 bases, with 20 bases left in between. The CDR3 region has the DNA TGTGCCAGTAGTACCCACACAGACGGGTCCGGATATGGCTACACCTTC. Translation gives CASSTHTDGSGYGYTF.

In the case of this clonotype: This may stem from a read error, because a much larger clone lies one nucleotide away. This rearrangement joins TRBV19 to TRBJ1-2, with 11 bases fitting TRBD1. Germline V gene data show CDR1 as LNHDA and CDR2 as SQIVND (reference sequence). With V trimmed by 4 bases and J by 9 bases, 7 bases remained unmatched. The CDR3 runs to 14 residues. The DNA for the CDR3 is TGTGCCAGTAGTACAGGACAGGGGGCGCGGAGCTACACCTTC. Translation: CASSTGQGARSYTF.

This clonotype was observed at least ten times. V is TRBV6-5 and J is TRBJ2-7; 8 nucleotides agree with TRBD1. The CDR3 totals 14 residues. Germline CDR1 and CDR2: MNHEY and SVGAGI. J gave up 4 bases and V 0 bases, and 2 bases lay outside the gene matches. CDR3 bases: TGTGCCAGCAGTTACTCTGGACAGGGTTACGAGCAGTACTTC. As protein: CASSYSGQGYEQYF.

This clonotype was seen at least ten times. The V call is TRBV7-9, the J call TRBJ1-6, with a possible D match to TRBD1 (5 bases). V was pared by 6 bases and J by 7 bases, with 13 bases between. This CDR3 comprises 14 residues. The V gene's germline CDR1 is SEHNR and CDR2 FQNEAQ (reference sequence). Written as DNA, the CDR3 is TGTGCCAGCAGGGAAGGGGATCCAAATTCACCCCTCCACTTT. Translating it yields CASREGDPNSPLHF.